The 28 T cell receptor beta chains below come from one sample, sequenced in a study of blood T cell repertoires in COVID-19. Libraries were prepared by immunoSEQ multiplex PCR; TCRdb keeps only in-frame clonotypes and omits some of them. The sample holds around 33,000 clones, less than 95% seen once. Specimen: peripheral blood. These receptor sequences come from a man at least 80 years old with acute or convalescent COVID-19.

This chain uses TRBV6-2 or TRBV6-3 with TRBJ1-5; 9 bases are a match to TRBD1. The CDR3 has 18 amino acids. Losses at the gene ends were 4 bases for V and 0 bases for J; bases not matched to a gene: 10. CDR1 and CDR2 (germline): MNHEY, SVGEGT. CDR3 amino acids: CASSSAGQGLYSNQPQHF. CDR3 sequence (DNA): TGTGCCAGCAGTTCCGCGGGACAGGGATTATATAGCAATCAGCCCCAGCATTTT.

The gene calls are TRBV19 and TRBJ2-5; TRBD1 is a possible D gene (6 bases). The germline V gene encodes CDR1 LNHDA and CDR2 SQIVND (reference sequence). The CDR3 length is 13 residues. V was clipped by 5 bases and J by 1 base, with 8 bases between them. The CDR3 spells CASSFRGQETQYF. The CDR3 region has the DNA TGTGCCAGTAGTTTCAGGGGCCAAGAGACCCAGTACTTC.

This chain connects TRBV19 to TRBJ2-7; D unclear. This CDR3 contains 11 residues. With 5 bases removed from V and 4 bases from J, the gap between germline ends came to 6 bases. Germline lookup yields CDR1 LNHDA and CDR2 SQIVND (reference sequence). This CDR3 is CASSSIYEQYF. Here the CDR3 DNA reads TGTGCCAGTAGTTCAATTTACGAGCAGTACTTC.

The chain employs TRBV2 and TRBJ2-2, with 8 bases fitting TRBD2. Germline values: CDR1 SNHLY, CDR2 FYNNEI. The CDR3 length is 15 residues. J was trimmed by 7 bases and V by 5 bases; bases with no gene match: 9. Here the CDR3 DNA reads TGTGCCAGCAGTCCCCGGGGGGGCCTGGTCGGGGAGCTGTTTTTT. Translating it yields CASSPRGGLVGELFF.

This sequence joins TRBV9 and TRBJ2-3; D is unclear. This CDR3 contains 13 residues. Trimming stripped 2 bases from V and 2 bases from J, with 6 bases between. Germline V gene lookup returns CDR1 SGDLS and CDR2 YYNGEE. The CDR3 loop is CASSVQITDTQYF. The CDR3 DNA follows: TGTGCCAGCAGCGTCCAAATCACAGATACGCAGTATTTT. The complete variable domain, with remaining parts taken from reference TRBV9 and TRBJ2-3, reads DSGVTQTPKHLITATGQRVTLRCSPRSGDLSVYWYQQSLDQGLQFLIQYYNGEERAKGNILERFSAQQFPDLHSELNLSSLELGDSALYFCASSVQITDTQYFGPGTRLTVL.

The chain joins TRBV19 to TRBJ1-3, with TRBD1 matching over 7 bases. With 7 bases clipped from V and 2 bases from J, the junction kept 8 bases outside the gene matches. Germline CDR1 is LNHDA and CDR2 is SQIVND (reference sequence). There are 15 residues in the CDR3. CDR3 amino acids: CASTPGQGAGNTIYF. DNA for the CDR3: TGTGCCAGTACCCCTGGGCAGGGGGCTGGAAACACCATATATTTT.

The V call is TRBV5-8, the J call TRBJ2-2; 7 nucleotides line up with TRBD1. Germline CDR1 SGHTS, CDR2 YDEGEE. V gave up 1 base and J gave up 5 bases; unmatched junction bases: 5. The CDR3 consists of 15 residues. The CDR3 spells CASSLKRGRTGELFF. The CDR3 DNA follows: TGTGCCAGCAGCTTGAAAAGGGGGCGTACCGGGGAGCTGTTTTTT.

The genes are TRBV3-1 (or the pseudogene TRBV3-2) and TRBJ1-2; D is unresolved. The CDR3 runs to 14 residues. Trimming took 4 bases from V and 1 from J, leaving 10 bases between them. CDR1 and CDR2 (germline): LGHDT, YNNKEL (reference sequence). CDR3 region: CASSPVGDNYGYTF. The CDR3, as DNA: TGTGCCAGCAGCCCGGTGGGAGATAACTATGGCTACACCTTC.

J is TRBJ2-5 and V is TRBV3-1 (or the pseudogene TRBV3-2), with 8 nucleotides matching TRBD1. Germline CDR1 and CDR2: LGHDT and YNNKEL (reference sequence). This CDR3 has 16 residues. V dropped 1 base and J dropped 5; count of bases not matched to a gene: 9. The CDR3 sequence: CASSQGGRGLMETQYF. As DNA, the CDR3 is TGTGCCAGCAGCCAAGGCGGCAGGGGGCTAATGGAGACCCAGTACTTC.

The chain recombines TRBV14 with TRBJ2-3; TRBD1 matches 7 bases. The germline V gene encodes CDR1 SGHDN and CDR2 FVKESK. V shed 4 bases, J shed 0 bases, and the junction held 4 bases outside the gene matches. The CDR3 is made up of 15 amino acids. The CDR3 bases are TGTGCCAGCAGCCCGACAGGGCGTAGCACAGATACGCAGTATTTT. It translates to CASSPTGRSTDTQYF.

The chain recombines TRBV19 with TRBJ1-1, with 9 bases matching TRBD1. Looked up from germline, CDR1 is LNHDA and CDR2 is SQIVND (reference sequence). The CDR3 consists of 14 residues. Losses at the gene ends were 6 bases for V and 1 base for J; bases not matched to a gene: 3. The CDR3 here is CASRSGQGNTEAFF. CDR3 DNA sequence: TGTGCCAGTAGATCGGGACAGGGGAACACTGAAGCTTTCTTT.

J is TRBJ1-2 and V is TRBV2, with 8 nucleotides matching TRBD1. The CDR3 contains 13 residues. Per the germline V gene, CDR1 is SNHLY and CDR2 is FYNNEI. Germline trimming cut 6 bases from V and 5 bases from J; bases unmatched to any gene: 5. CDR3 sequence: CASSLTGEYGYTF. The CDR3 bases are TGTGCCAGCAGCCTGACAGGGGAGTATGGCTACACCTTC.

A word on this clone: Sequence at one end of the junction differs from germline and may be a read error. This chain uses TRBV15 with TRBJ2-7, with TRBD1 identical over 7 bases. This CDR3 contains 12 residues. CDR1 and CDR2 from the germline V gene are LNHNV and YYDKDF (reference sequence). The CDR3 region is CATSPRSGTAAF. CDR3 coding DNA: TGTGCCACCAGCCCCCGTTCCGGGACAGCCGCCTTC.

The count of this clone is one. J is TRBJ2-7 and V is TRBV12-3 or TRBV12-4; TRBD2 agrees at 7 bases. The CDR3 is 12 amino acids. Trimming removed 6 bases from V and 7 bases from J; junction bases left unmatched: 6. This CDR3 is CASREAGGEQYF. DNA of the CDR3: TGTGCCAGCAGGGAGGCCGGGGGGGAGCAGTACTTC.

The V and J genes are TRBV6-5 and TRBJ1-6; no clear D gene. V shed 2 bases and J shed 7 bases, with 12 bases lying between them. CDR3 size: 15 residues. Germline assignment: CDR1 MNHEY and CDR2 SVGAGI. CDR3 sequence reads: CASSYVPGGNSPLHF. The CDR3 DNA is TGTGCCAGCAGTTACGTGCCGGGCGGGAATTCACCCCTCCACTTT.

The chain is built from TRBV3-1 (or the pseudogene TRBV3-2) and TRBJ2-7; 9 bases fit TRBD1. CDR3 size: 15 residues. The germline gives CDR1 LGHDT, CDR2 YNNKEL (reference sequence). The junction had 12 bases not matched to a gene; V was cut back by 6 bases and J by 6 bases. The CDR3 DNA reads as TGTGCCAGCAGACACACCGGACAGGGGAAGCTCGAGCAGTACTTC. It codes for CASRHTGQGKLEQYF.

This chain joins TRBV9 and TRBJ2-3; D is perhaps TRBD2 (5 bases). The CDR3 loop spans 14 amino acids. V was pared by 2 bases and J by 5 bases, with 12 bases between. The germline V gene encodes CDR1 SGDLS and CDR2 YYNGEE. The CDR3, as DNA: TGTGCCAGCAGCGTGCACCCCACTAGAGATACGCAGTATTTT. Translated, it gives CASSVHPTRDTQYF. Combining the CDR3 with reference TRBV9 and TRBJ2-3 gives the whole variable domain DSGVTQTPKHLITATGQRVTLRCSPRSGDLSVYWYQQSLDQGLQFLIQYYNGEERAKGNILERFSAQQFPDLHSELNLSSLELGDSALYFCASSVHPTRDTQYFGPGTRLTVL.

A few counts support this clone. The gene calls are TRBV5-3 and TRBJ2-3, with TRBD2 matching 10 bases. TRBV5-3 is an ORF, and what it does is uncertain. This CDR3 is 15 amino acids long. The trim removed 5 bases at V and 2 bases at J, leaving 5 bases unmatched. The DNA for the CDR3 is TGTGCCAGAAGACCACTAGCGGGGCACACAGATACGCAGTATTTT. It encodes CARRPLAGHTDTQYF.

In nucleotides, the CDR3 is TGTGCCAGTCTTCCAGCCCGGGAGACGGCCGCCACCTTC. This codes for CASLPARETAATF. V usage is TRBV19 and J usage is TRBJ1-2; D ambiguous. The CDR3 contains 13 residues. Germline CDR1 is LNHDA and CDR2 is SQIVND (reference sequence). Trimming left V 8 bases short and J 13 bases short, with 23 bases between.

The J gene is TRBJ2-1, the V gene TRBV18; TRBD1 agrees at 8 bases. The CDR3 runs to 16 residues. CDR1 KGHSH and CDR2 LQKENI come from the germline V gene. V dropped 5 bases and J dropped 6; count of bases not matched to a gene: 12. The CDR3 bases are TGTGCCAGCTCATCCGAGGACAGGGTTCGTCTCAATGAGCAGTTCTTC. Translated, it gives CASSSEDRVRLNEQFF.

The chain couples TRBV24-1 to TRBJ2-2, with TRBD1 matching over 8 bases. Germline CDR1 reads KGHDR; CDR2 reads SFDVKD. Unmatched junction bases numbered 5, after V lost 5 bases and J lost 4 bases. The length of the CDR3 is 15 residues. CDR3 bases: TGTGCCACCAGTGCCCGGGACAGGTCCACCGGGGAGCTGTTTTTT. It yields the protein CATSARDRSTGELFF.

The chain recombines TRBV2 with TRBJ1-2; possible D gene TRBD1, 6 bases. Germline lookup yields CDR1 SNHLY and CDR2 FYNNEI. V was clipped by 6 bases and J by 0 bases, with 14 bases between them. The CDR3 runs 15 residues. CDR3 bases: TGTGCCAGCAGACAAGGAGGACAGTCTAACTATGGCTACACCTTC. Its protein product is CASRQGGQSNYGYTF.

This sequence joins TRBV6-6 and TRBJ2-7; perhaps TRBD2 as D (6 bases). Germline values: CDR1 MNHNY, CDR2 SVGAGI (reference sequence). The CDR3 consists of 12 residues. The V end lost 10 bases, the J end lost 2 bases, and 12 bases lay between the germline ends. CDR3: CATGTGTYEQYF. The CDR3 DNA reads TGTGCCACCGGGACTGGGACCTACGAGCAGTACTTC.

The chain couples TRBV9 to TRBJ2-5; possible D gene TRBD2, 6 bases. V was trimmed by 4 bases and J by 5 bases, leaving 15 bases between them. The CDR3 contains 14 residues. CDR1 is SGDLS and CDR2 is YYNGEE in the germline V gene. CDR3 protein: CASSRRATHETQYF. The CDR3 nucleotides are TGTGCCAGCAGCAGGAGGGCTACCCACGAGACCCAGTACTTC.

This clone was picked up a small number of times. V usage is TRBV30 and J usage is TRBJ1-1; the D is unclear. Between the trimmed V and J ends, which lost 4 bases and 1 base, there was a span of 4 bases. This CDR3 has 11 amino acids. The germline V gene has CDR1 GTSNPN and CDR2 SVGIG (reference sequence). The CDR3 sequence: CAWMRNTEAFF. The CDR3 DNA follows: TGTGCCTGGATGAGGAACACTGAAGCTTTCTTT. Variable domain in full (rest from reference TRBV30 and TRBJ1-1): SQTIHQWPATLVQPVGSPLSLECTVEGTSNPNLYWYRQAAGRGLQLLFYSVGIGQISSEVPQNLSASRPQDRQFILSSKKLLLSDSGFYLCAWMRNTEAFFGQGTRLTVV.

In this sample, this clone turned up once. The CDR3 sequence: CAITSSGNTIYF. The CDR3 nucleotides read TGTGCCATCACCAGCTCTGGAAACACCATATATTTT. The rearrangement joins TRBV10-3 to TRBJ1-3; D is undetermined. Per germline, CDR1 ENHRY and CDR2 SYGVKD. The V gene lost 7 bases and the J gene lost 0 bases, with 4 bases spanning the gap. The CDR3 covers 12 residues.

Only one count was recorded for this clone. The chain recombines TRBV11-2 with TRBJ2-1; 10 bases are shared with TRBD2. CDR3 length equals 16 residues. Germline CDR1 reads SGHAT; CDR2 reads FQNNGV. J lost 4 bases, V lost 1 base, and 4 bases had no gene match. The CDR3 DNA reads TGTGCCAGCAGCTTAGGGGGACTAGCGCCTTACAATGAGCAGTTCTTC. Protein product: CASSLGGLAPYNEQFF.

The rearrangement links TRBV11-3 to TRBJ2-3; the match to TRBD2 covers 10 bases. J gave up 2 bases and V 1 base, and 6 bases lay outside the gene matches. The CDR3 extends over 17 amino acids. CDR1 is SGHNT, CDR2 YENEEA, per germline. In DNA, the CDR3 is TGTGCCAGCAGCTTAGGGCTAGCGGGGGCCTACACAGATACGCAGTATTTT. Translation gives CASSLGLAGAYTDTQYF.